Sequencing of this T cell receptor beta chain was carried out in a study of blood T cell repertoires in COVID-19. Libraries were prepared by immunoSEQ multiplex PCR; TCRdb keeps only in-frame clonotypes and omits some of them. The sample carries over 40,000 clones, around 85% recorded once. Trimming removed 7 bases at V and 4 bases at J, with 11 bases between. The CDR3 runs to 13 residues. CDR1 is MDHEN, CDR2 SYDVKM, per germline. The clonotype was recovered from a woman aged 55-70 years with acute or convalescent COVID-19. The gene calls are TRBV28 and TRBJ2-1, with a tentative D call TRBD1 (5 bases). Sample: peripheral blood. The CDR3 nucleotides are TGTGCCAGCAAATCAGGGTCGTACAATGAGCAGTTCTTC. This codes for CASKSGSYNEQFF.